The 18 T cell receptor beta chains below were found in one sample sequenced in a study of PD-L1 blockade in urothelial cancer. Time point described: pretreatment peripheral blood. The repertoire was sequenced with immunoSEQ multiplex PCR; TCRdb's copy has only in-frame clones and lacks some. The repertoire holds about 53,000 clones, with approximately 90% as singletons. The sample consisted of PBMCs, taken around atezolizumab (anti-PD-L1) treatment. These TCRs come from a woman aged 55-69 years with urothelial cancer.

CDR3 sequence (DNA): TGTGCCAGTAGTATATCCCCGGGAGCCTTGTACGAGCAGTACTTC. Translation: CASSISPGALYEQYF. The chain carries TRBV19 and TRBJ2-7, with D possibly TRBD2 on 6 matching bases. Per the germline V gene, CDR1 is LNHDA and CDR2 is SQIVND (reference sequence). CDR3 size: 15 residues. The V and J ends lost 2 bases and 4 bases respectively, with 15 bases between them.

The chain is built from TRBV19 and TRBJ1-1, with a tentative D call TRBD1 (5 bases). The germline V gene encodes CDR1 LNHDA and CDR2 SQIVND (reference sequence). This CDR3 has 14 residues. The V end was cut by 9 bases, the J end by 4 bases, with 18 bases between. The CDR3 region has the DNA TGTGCCAGCGGCCATTCAGGGAGGGCCACTGAAGCTTTCTTT. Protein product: CASGHSGRATEAFF. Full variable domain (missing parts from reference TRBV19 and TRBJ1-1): DGGITQSPKYLFRKEGQNVTLSCEQNLNHDAMYWYRQDPGQGLRLIYYSQIVNDFQKGDIAEGYSVSREKKESFPLTVTSAQKNPTAFYLCASGHSGRATEAFFGQGTRLTVV.

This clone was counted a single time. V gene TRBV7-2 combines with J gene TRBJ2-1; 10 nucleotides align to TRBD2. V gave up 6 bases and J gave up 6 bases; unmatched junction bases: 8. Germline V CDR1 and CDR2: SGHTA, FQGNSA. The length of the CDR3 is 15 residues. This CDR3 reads CASSQLVAGGNEQFF. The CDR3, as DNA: TGTGCCAGCAGTCAATTGGTAGCGGGGGGCAATGAGCAGTTCTTC. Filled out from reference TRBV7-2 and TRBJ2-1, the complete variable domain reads GAGVSQSPSNKVTEKGKDVELRCDPISGHTALYWYRQSLGQGLEFLIYFQGNSAPDKSGLPSDRFSAERTGGSVSTLTIQRTQQEDSAVYLCASSQLVAGGNEQFFGPGTRLTVL.

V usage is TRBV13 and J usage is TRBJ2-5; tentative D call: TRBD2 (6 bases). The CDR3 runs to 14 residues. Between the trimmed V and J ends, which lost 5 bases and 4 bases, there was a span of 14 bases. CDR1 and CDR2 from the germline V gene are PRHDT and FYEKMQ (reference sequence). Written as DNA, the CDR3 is TGTGCCAGCAGCCCCGAGGGACTTGGAGAGACCCAGTACTTC. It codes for CASSPEGLGETQYF.

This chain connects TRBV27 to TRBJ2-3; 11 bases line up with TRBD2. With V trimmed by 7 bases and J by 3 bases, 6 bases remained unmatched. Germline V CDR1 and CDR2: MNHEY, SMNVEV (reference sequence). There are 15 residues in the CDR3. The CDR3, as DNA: TGTGCCAGCATCAGTAGCGGGAGGGGAACAGATACGCAGTATTTT. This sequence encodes CASISSGRGTDTQYF.

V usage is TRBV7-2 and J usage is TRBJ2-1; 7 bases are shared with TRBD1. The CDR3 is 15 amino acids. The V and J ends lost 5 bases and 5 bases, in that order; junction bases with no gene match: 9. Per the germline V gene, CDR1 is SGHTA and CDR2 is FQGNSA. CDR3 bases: TGTGCCAGCAGCCCGAGGGGGCCTTCCCACAATGAGCAGTTCTTC. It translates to CASSPRGPSHNEQFF.

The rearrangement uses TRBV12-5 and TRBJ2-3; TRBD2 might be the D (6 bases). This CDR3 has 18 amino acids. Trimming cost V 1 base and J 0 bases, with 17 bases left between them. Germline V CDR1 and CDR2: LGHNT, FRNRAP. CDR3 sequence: CASGLGIGSGPSTDTQYF. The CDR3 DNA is TGTGCTAGTGGTTTGGGTATTGGTAGCGGCCCTAGCACAGATACGCAGTATTTT.

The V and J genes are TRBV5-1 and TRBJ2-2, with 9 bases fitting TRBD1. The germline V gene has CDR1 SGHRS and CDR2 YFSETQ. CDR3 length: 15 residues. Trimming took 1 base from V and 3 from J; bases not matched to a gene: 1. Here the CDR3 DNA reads TGCGCCAGCAGCTTGTGGACAGGGGACACCGGGGAGCTGTTTTTT. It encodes CASSLWTGDTGELFF.

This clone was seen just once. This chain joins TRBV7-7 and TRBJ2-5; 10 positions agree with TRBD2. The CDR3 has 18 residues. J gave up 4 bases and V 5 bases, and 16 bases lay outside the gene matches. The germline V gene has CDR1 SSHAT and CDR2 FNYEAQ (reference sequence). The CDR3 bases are TGTGCCAGCAGCACCAGGGCACCACTAGCGGGGAGGACAGAGACCCAGTACTTC. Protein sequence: CASSTRAPLAGRTETQYF.

CDR3 DNA: TGTGCCAGCTCACTCTTAGGACAGTTCTCCCCGAGTGAGGGCTACACCTTC. It encodes CASSLLGQFSPSEGYTF. The chain links TRBV18 to TRBJ1-2, with a possible D match to TRBD1 (6 bases). Trimming took 4 bases from V and 8 from J, leaving 26 bases between them. The CDR3 has 17 residues. The germline gives CDR1 KGHSH, CDR2 LQKENI.

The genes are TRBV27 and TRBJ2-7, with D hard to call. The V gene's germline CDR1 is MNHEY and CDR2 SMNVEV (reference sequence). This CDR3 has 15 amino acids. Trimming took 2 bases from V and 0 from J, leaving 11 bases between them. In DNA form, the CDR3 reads TGTGCCAGCAGTTTAGTCCCCCACAGCTCCTACGAGCAGTACTTC. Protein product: CASSLVPHSSYEQYF.

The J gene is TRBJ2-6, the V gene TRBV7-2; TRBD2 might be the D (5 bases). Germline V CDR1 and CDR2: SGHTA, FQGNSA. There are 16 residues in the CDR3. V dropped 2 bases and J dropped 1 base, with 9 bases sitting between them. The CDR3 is CASSLSSGSGANVLTF. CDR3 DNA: TGTGCCAGCAGCTTATCTTCGGGGTCTGGGGCCAACGTCCTGACTTTC.

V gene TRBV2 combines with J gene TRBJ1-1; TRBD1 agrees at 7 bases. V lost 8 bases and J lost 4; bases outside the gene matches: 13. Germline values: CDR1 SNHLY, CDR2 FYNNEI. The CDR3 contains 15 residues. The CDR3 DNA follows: TGTGCCAGCGTTCTAAACAGGGGAATAAGCACTGAAGCTTTCTTT. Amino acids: CASVLNRGISTEAFF.

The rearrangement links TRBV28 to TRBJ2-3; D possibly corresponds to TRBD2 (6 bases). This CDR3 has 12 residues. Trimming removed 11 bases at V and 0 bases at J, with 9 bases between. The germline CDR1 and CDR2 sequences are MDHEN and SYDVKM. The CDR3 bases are TGTGCCGTTGGGAGGAGCACAGATACGCAGTATTTT. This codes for CAVGRSTDTQYF.

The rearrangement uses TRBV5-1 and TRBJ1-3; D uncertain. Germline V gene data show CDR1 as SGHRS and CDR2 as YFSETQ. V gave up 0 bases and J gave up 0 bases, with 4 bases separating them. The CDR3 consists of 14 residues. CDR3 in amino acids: CASSLADSGNTIYF. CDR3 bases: TGCGCCAGCAGCTTGGCAGACTCTGGAAACACCATATATTTT.

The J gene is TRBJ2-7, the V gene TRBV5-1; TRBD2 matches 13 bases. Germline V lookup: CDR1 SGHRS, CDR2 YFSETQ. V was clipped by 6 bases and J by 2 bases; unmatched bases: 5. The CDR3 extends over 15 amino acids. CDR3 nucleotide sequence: TGCGCCAGCACCGCGGGACTAGCGGGGCCCTACGAGCAGTACTTC. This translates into CASTAGLAGPYEQYF.

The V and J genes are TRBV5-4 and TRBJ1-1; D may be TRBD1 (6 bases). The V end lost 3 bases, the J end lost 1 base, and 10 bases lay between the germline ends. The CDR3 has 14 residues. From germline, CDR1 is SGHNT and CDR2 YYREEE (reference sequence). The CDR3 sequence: CASSSDRTNTEAFF. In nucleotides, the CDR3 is TGTGCCAGCAGCTCGGACAGAACGAACACTGAAGCTTTCTTT.

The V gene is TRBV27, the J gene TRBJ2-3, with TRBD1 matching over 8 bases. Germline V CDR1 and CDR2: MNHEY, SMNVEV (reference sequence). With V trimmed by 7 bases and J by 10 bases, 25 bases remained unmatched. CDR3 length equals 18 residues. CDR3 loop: CASTLRGTGTLSQGAQYF. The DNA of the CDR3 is TGTGCCAGCACCCTCCGGGGGACCGGGACGCTCTCACAGGGGGCGCAGTATTTT.